Listed below are T cell receptor beta chains from one sample, sequenced in a study of blood T cell repertoires in COVID-19. The table came from immunoSEQ multiplex PCR; TCRdb's copy has only in-frame clones and leaves some out. The data contain 95,000 to 150,000 clones, more than 70% of them singletons. The source material was peripheral blood. Receptor source: a human donor in a cohort sampled during active COVID-19. Both conserved end residues are part of each CDR3. Fields, in order: V gene, clone size, J gene, D gene, CDR3 protein, CDR3 DNA. D genes are given only for firm matches. The listing skips clone size in some rows; elsewhere it reads once, few, many or a size class.

>TRBV6-1|.|TRBJ1-2|.
CASSDGGNYGYTF
TGTGCCAGCAGTGACGGGGGTAACTATGGCTACACCTTC
>TRBV30|.|TRBJ2-3|.
CAWTRGTDTQYF
TGTGCCTGGACCCGGGGCACAGATACGCAGTATTTT
>TRBV4-2|once|TRBJ2-1|TRBD2
CASSQSYRLAGDGNEQFF
TGTGCCAGCAGCCAATCGTATAGACTAGCGGGAGATGGCAATGAGCAGTTCTTC
>TRBV28|.|TRBJ1-3|.
CASSLLLTDFVGNTIYF
TGTGCCAGCAGTTTATTGTTGACAGATTTTGTAGGAAACACCATATATTTT
>TRBV4-1|once|TRBJ1-1|TRBD1
CASSPDRDTSEAFF
TGCGCCAGCAGCCCCGACAGGGACACTTCTGAAGCTTTCTTT
>TRBV30|.|TRBJ1-6|.
CAWSSASPLHF
TGTGCCTGGAGTAGCGCGTCACCCCTCCACTTT
>TRBV2|.|TRBJ1-4|.
CASNAGPSTNEKLFF
TGTGCCAGCAATGCAGGGCCCTCAACTAATGAAAAACTGTTTTTT
>TRBV19|few|TRBJ1-5|TRBD1
CASSGRGLSNQPQHF
TGTGCCAGTAGTGGCAGGGGGCTTAGCAATCAGCCCCAGCATTTT
>TRBV6-2/TRBV6-3|once|TRBJ1-5|.
CASSYASSNQPQHF
TGTGCCAGCAGTTACGCTAGCAGCAATCAGCCCCAGCATTTT
>TRBV6-2/TRBV6-3|.|TRBJ2-5|.
CASSNTDSRLRETQYF
TGTGCCAGCAGTAACACCGACAGCCGGCTCCGGGAGACCCAGTACTTC
>TRBV7-8|.|TRBJ2-2|.
CASSSPVSAVTGELFF
TGTGCCAGCAGCTCACCCGTAAGCGCTGTCACCGGGGAGCTGTTTTTT
>TRBV19|.|TRBJ1-1|.
CASRDRVGENTEAFF
TGTGCCAGTAGAGATCGAGTCGGGGAAAACACTGAAGCTTTCTTT
>TRBV6-5|.|TRBJ2-7|.
CASSLTGLLSYEQYF
TGTGCCAGCAGCCTAACAGGCCTCCTCTCCTACGAGCAGTACTTC
>TRBV5-1|.|TRBJ2-3|TRBD2
CASGSGASTDTQYF
TGCGCCAGCGGCAGCGGGGCTAGCACAGATACGCAGTATTTT
>TRBV19|.|TRBJ2-1|TRBD2
CASSLWASGSKDEQFF
TGTGCCAGTAGTCTTTGGGCTAGCGGGAGTAAAGATGAGCAGTTCTTC
>TRBV7-2|.|TRBJ2-7|.
CASSLGLSSYEQYF
TGTGCCAGCAGCCTCGGACTCTCCTCCTACGAGCAGTACTTC
>TRBV5-1|.|TRBJ2-2|TRBD1
CASSLVGQGWATGELFF
TGCGCCAGCAGCTTGGTCGGACAGGGGTGGGCCACCGGGGAGCTGTTTTTT
>TRBV2|.|TRBJ2-2|.
CASNAQTNTGELFF
TGTGCCAGCAACGCGCAGACAAACACCGGGGAGCTGTTTTTT
>TRBV7-9|.|TRBJ2-5|TRBD2
CASSLPGGSQETQYF
TGTGCCAGCAGCCTCCCGGGGGGGTCACAAGAGACCCAGTACTTC
>TRBV18|.|TRBJ2-3|.
CASSPPSSPTDTQYF
TGTGCCAGCTCACCACCGTCCAGTCCCACAGATACGCAGTATTTT
>TRBV28|many|TRBJ2-7|.
CASRAPTSYEQYF
TGTGCCAGCAGGGCACCGACTTCCTACGAGCAGTACTTC
>TRBV7-2|.|TRBJ2-2|.
CASSRRAGELFF
TGTGCCAGCAGCCGCCGGGCCGGGGAGCTGTTTTTT
>TRBV30|.|TRBJ2-1|TRBD2
CAWATTSHEQFF
TGTGCCTGGGCCACGACTAGCCATGAGCAGTTCTTC
>TRBV19|few|TRBJ2-2|TRBD1
CASSIAAGGQGAAGELFF
TGTGCCAGTAGTATAGCCGCGGGGGGACAGGGGGCAGCCGGGGAGCTGTTTTTT
>TRBV30|.|TRBJ2-3|TRBD2
CAWSPAAGPDTQYF
TGTGCCTGGAGCCCCGCAGCGGGACCCGATACGCAGTATTTT
>TRBV19|.|TRBJ2-1|TRBD2
CASRLAGGPYNEQFF
TGTGCCAGTAGACTAGCGGGAGGGCCTTACAATGAGCAGTTCTTC
>TRBV13|.|TRBJ1-4|TRBD1
CASRRDRDGGNEKLFF
TGTGCCAGCCGAAGAGACAGGGACGGGGGTAATGAAAAACTGTTTTTT
>TRBV7-2|.|TRBJ1-2|TRBD1
CASSLSGGVENGYTF
TGTGCCAGCAGCCTATCAGGGGGCGTTGAAAATGGCTACACCTTC
>TRBV5-6|.|TRBJ2-7|.
CASSLRQPGHNYEQYF
TGTGCCAGCAGCTTGCGCCAACCGGGACACAACTACGAGCAGTACTTC
>TRBV5-1|.|TRBJ2-7|TRBD2
CASSLVASGGSYEQYF
TGCGCCAGCAGCTTGGTGGCTAGCGGGGGATCCTACGAGCAGTACTTC
>TRBV6-5|.|TRBJ1-3|.
CASSYSMEGGNTIYF
TGTGCCAGCAGTTACTCGATGGAGGGAGGAAACACCATATATTTT
>TRBV4-3|.|TRBJ2-1|TRBD2
CASSQLAETYNEQFF
TGCGCCAGCAGCCAACTAGCGGAGACATACAATGAGCAGTTCTTC
>TRBV5-8|few|TRBJ1-5|.
CASSLAKGTRDQPQHF
TGTGCCAGCAGCTTGGCCAAGGGAACGAGGGATCAGCCCCAGCATTTT
>TRBV10-2|.|TRBJ2-1|.
CASSSGSDNEQFF
TGCGCCAGCAGCAGTGGCTCAGACAATGAGCAGTTCTTC
>TRBV5-1|.|TRBJ2-5|TRBD2
CASSLGTSGSLSETQYF
TGCGCCAGCAGCTTGGGGACTAGCGGGAGCTTGAGTGAGACCCAGTACTTC
>TRBV5-5|.|TRBJ2-3|TRBD2
CASSLGLAGGTDTQYF
TGTGCCAGCAGCTTGGGACTAGCGGGAGGCACAGATACGCAGTATTTT
>TRBV12-5|.|TRBJ2-6|TRBD1
CASGLTGVSGANVLTF
TGTGCTAGTGGACTAACAGGGGTCTCTGGGGCCAACGTCCTGACTTTC
>TRBV7-8|.|TRBJ1-2|.
CASSIQGMSSYGYTF
TGTGCCAGCAGCATACAGGGAATGAGCTCATATGGCTACACCTTC
>TRBV12-5|.|TRBJ2-3|TRBD1
CASGFSRTDRVNTDTQYF
TGTGCTAGTGGTTTCTCTAGGACGGACAGGGTGAACACAGATACGCAGTATTTT
>TRBV18|.|TRBJ1-3|TRBD1
CASSPTGTEGFGIYF
TGTGCCAGCTCACCAACCGGGACAGAGGGATTCGGGATATATTTT
>TRBV28|.|TRBJ2-3|.
CASSRRLTDTQYF
TGTGCCAGCAGTAGGCGGCTCACAGATACGCAGTATTTT
>TRBV6-5|.|TRBJ1-1|.
CASSWAPNTEAFF
TGTGCCAGCAGCTGGGCCCCGAACACTGAAGCTTTCTTT
>TRBV10-1|.|TRBJ2-2|TRBD1
CASSKGQGLELFF
TGCGCCAGCAGTAAAGGACAGGGCCTTGAGCTGTTTTTT
>TRBV11-2|once|TRBJ2-5|TRBD1
CASSFTSTGEETQYF
TGTGCCAGCAGCTTTACGTCGACAGGGGAAGAGACCCAGTACTTC
>TRBV9|.|TRBJ2-7|.
CASSVVEVGSGEQYF
TGTGCCAGCAGCGTAGTGGAGGTCGGGAGTGGCGAGCAGTACTTC
>TRBV20-1|.|TRBJ2-1|.
CSASLGASYNEQFF
TGCAGTGCTAGTCTAGGGGCATCCTACAATGAGCAGTTCTTC
>TRBV4-3|.|TRBJ1-2|TRBD1
CASSRSTGGADYGYTF
TGCGCCAGCAGCCGATCGACAGGGGGCGCTGACTATGGCTACACCTTC
>TRBV18|.|TRBJ1-3|TRBD1
CASSLQTGNSGNTIYF
TGTGCCAGCTCACTACAGACAGGGAACTCTGGAAACACCATATATTTT
>TRBV6-5|.|TRBJ2-7|TRBD2
CASSYGEGEDYEQYF
TGTGCCAGCAGTTACGGGGAGGGAGAGGACTACGAGCAGTACTTC
>TRBV27|once|TRBJ2-7|TRBD1
CASSRGTGTHEQYF
TGTGCCAGCAGCCGCGGGACAGGGACTCACGAGCAGTACTTC
>TRBV3-1/TRBV3-2|.|TRBJ2-1|TRBD2
CASSQSRAGGSGLAEQFF
TGTGCCAGCAGCCAAAGTAGAGCGGGAGGTTCTGGTTTAGCTGAGCAGTTCTTC
>TRBV6-2/TRBV6-3|.|TRBJ2-3|TRBD2
CASSSGTRGVWADTQYF
TGTGCCAGCAGCTCCGGGACTAGAGGGGTCTGGGCAGATACGCAGTATTTT
>TRBV24-1|.|TRBJ2-7|.
CATSDPHRADSYEQYF
TGTGCCACCAGTGATCCTCACAGGGCGGACTCCTACGAGCAGTACTTC